This TCR beta chain emerged from a study of shared T cell receptors in the human thymus. The data were produced by immunoSEQ multiplex PCR, yet TCRdb's version contains in-frame clones alone and is incomplete. The sample records 450,000 to 650,000 clones, approximately 78% being singletons. There are 15 residues in the CDR3. Germline-derived CDR1 and CDR2 are MDHEN and SYDVKM. The V end was cut by 3 bases, the J end by 2 bases, with 14 bases between. This sample also belongs to another study, concerning human thymus T cells. From that study: Donors were healthy Finnish infants having corrective surgery for congenital heart defects. Resections removed during corrective heart surgery provided the thymus tissue used. The authors found apparently biased V and J gene usage in thymic and blood repertoires. Among unrelated individuals, related research reported thymic repertoires that overlapped highly.

The source is a boy under three years old with a congenital heart defect. The chain employs TRBV28 and TRBJ2-7; D may be TRBD1 (5 bases). The sequenced sample consisted of thymocytes. CDR3 region: CASSFVFREPYEQYF. The CDR3 region has the DNA TGTGCCAGCAGTTTTGTTTTCAGGGAACCCTACGAGCAGTACTTC.